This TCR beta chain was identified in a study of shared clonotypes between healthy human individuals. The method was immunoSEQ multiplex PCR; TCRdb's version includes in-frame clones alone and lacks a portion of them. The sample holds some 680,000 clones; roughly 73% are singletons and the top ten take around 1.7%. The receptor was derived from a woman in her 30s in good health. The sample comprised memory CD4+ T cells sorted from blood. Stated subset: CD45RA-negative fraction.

The CDR3 spells CASSWGGSTDTQYF. The CDR3 DNA is TGTGCCAGCAGCTGGGGGGGATCCACAGATACGCAGTATTTT. The chain joins TRBV11-3 to TRBJ2-3; 7 bases are a match to TRBD2. This CDR3 has 14 amino acids. V lost 4 bases to trimming and J lost 2 bases; unmatched junction nucleotides: 3. CDR1 is SGHNT and CDR2 is YENEEA in the germline V gene.